These 12 T cell receptor beta chains came from one sample sequenced in a study of shared clonotypes between healthy human individuals. Profiling relied on immunoSEQ multiplex PCR, and the TCRdb table lists in-frame clones only, not all of them. The repertoire holds 2,500,000 or so clones, with about 92% as singletons. What was sequenced was naive CD4+ T cells sorted from blood. Subset of the sample: CD45RA+ positively selected. These TCRs come from a man aged 18 to 35 in good health.

The V call is TRBV15, the J call TRBJ1-2, with 7 bases that match TRBD1. J gave up 4 bases and V 3 bases, and 11 bases lay outside the gene matches. CDR1 is LNHNV, CDR2 YYDKDF, per germline (reference sequence). CDR3 size: 16 residues. The CDR3 is CATSRYSGTDIYGYTF. The CDR3 nucleotides read TGTGCCACCAGCAGGTATTCCGGGACAGATATCTATGGCTACACCTTC.

Comment on this clone: Within the sample, other DNA sequences also encode this same CDR3. The rearrangement uses TRBV29-1 and TRBJ2-5, with no clear D. The germline V gene has CDR1 SQVTM and CDR2 ANQGSEA. Trimming cost V 4 bases and J 2 bases, with 5 bases left between them. The CDR3 extends over 11 amino acids. The CDR3 here is CSVGIQETQYF. The CDR3 DNA follows: TGCAGCGTTGGGATACAAGAGACCCAGTACTTC.

Of note for this clone: This same CDR3 is encoded by further DNA sequences in the sample. V usage is TRBV28 and J usage is TRBJ1-5; tentatively, D is TRBD1 (5 bases). Germline CDR1 is MDHEN and CDR2 is SYDVKM. V dropped 4 bases and J dropped 3 bases, with 7 bases sitting between them. CDR3 length equals 13 residues. The CDR3 sequence is CASSSGANQPQHF. Written as DNA, the CDR3 is TGTGCCAGCAGTTCCGGGGCCAATCAGCCCCAGCATTTT.

The chain combines TRBV19 with TRBJ2-2, with no clear D. The V gene's germline CDR1 is LNHDA and CDR2 SQIVND (reference sequence). V was shortened by 6 bases and J by 2 bases, with 10 bases between the two germline ends. This CDR3 is 14 amino acids long. The CDR3 spells CASRWQSNTGELFF. The CDR3 region has the DNA TGTGCCAGTAGGTGGCAGTCTAACACCGGGGAGCTGTTTTTT. Looking up the rest from reference TRBV19 and TRBJ2-2 gives the full variable domain: DGGITQSPKYLFRKEGQNVTLSCEQNLNHDAMYWYRQDPGQGLRLIYYSQIVNDFQKGDIAEGYSVSREKKESFPLTVTSAQKNPTAFYLCASRWQSNTGELFFGEGSRLTVL.

The chain joins TRBV6-6 to TRBJ2-7; D may be TRBD2 (5 bases). This CDR3 has 12 amino acids. V dropped 6 bases and J dropped 2 bases, with 8 bases sitting between them. In germline, CDR1 is MNHNY, CDR2 SVGAGI (reference sequence). CDR3 sequence (DNA): TGTGCCAGCAGGGACGGGGCCTACGAGCAGTACTTC. Its translation is CASRDGAYEQYF.

This clone was found once. Other nucleotide sequences from this sample produce the same CDR3. The CDR3 sequence: CASSPSGTVSYEQYF. The CDR3 nucleotides are TGTGCCAGCTCACCATCGGGGACAGTCTCCTACGAGCAGTACTTC. The chain carries TRBV18 and TRBJ2-7; 7 positions match TRBD1. Germline CDR1 KGHSH, CDR2 LQKENI. The trim removed 2 bases at V and 0 bases at J, leaving 4 bases unmatched. The CDR3 is 15 residues long.

DNA of the CDR3: TGTGCCAGCAAGCGGGACAGGAACACTGAAGCTTTCTTT. This encodes CASKRDRNTEAFF. The J gene is TRBJ1-1, the V gene TRBV2; 7 nucleotides agree with TRBD1. This CDR3 spans 13 amino acids. Germline V lookup: CDR1 SNHLY, CDR2 FYNNEI. V dropped 7 bases and J dropped 1; count of bases not matched to a gene: 3.

This rearrangement joins TRBV5-4 to TRBJ2-5, with D perhaps TRBD1 (5 bases). Germline values: CDR1 SGHNT, CDR2 YYREEE (reference sequence). V was pared by 0 bases and J by 0 bases, with 9 bases between. The CDR3 totals 15 residues. The CDR3 spells CASSLGPGNQETQYF. As DNA, the CDR3 is TGTGCCAGCAGCTTGGGTCCAGGGAACCAAGAGACCCAGTACTTC.

This sequence joins TRBV15 and TRBJ2-2, with D possibly matching TRBD1 (5 bases). Germline V gene sequence: CDR1 LNHNV, CDR2 YYDKDF (reference sequence). Trimming took 2 bases from V and 4 from J, leaving 11 bases between them. CDR3 length equals 15 residues. The CDR3 here is CATSRQGSGTGELFF. The CDR3, as DNA: TGTGCCACCAGCAGACAGGGCTCGGGCACCGGGGAGCTGTTTTTT. The full variable domain, its missing parts supplied by reference TRBV15 and TRBJ2-2, is DAMVIQNPRYQVTQFGKPVTLSCSQTLNHNVMYWYQQKSSQAPKLLFHYYDKDFNNEADTPDNFQSRRPNTSFCFLDIRSPGLGDTAMYLCATSRQGSGTGELFFGEGSRLTVL.

The genes are TRBV6-6 and TRBJ1-5; D unresolved. This CDR3 region has 14 residues. Germline CDR1 MNHNY, CDR2 SVGAGI (reference sequence). Trimming took off 6 bases at V and 7 bases at J, with 16 bases between the two ends. CDR3: CASRKREESQPQHF. CDR3 DNA: TGTGCCAGCAGAAAAAGAGAGGAGTCGCAGCCCCAGCATTTT.

The V and J genes are TRBV27 and TRBJ1-5; perhaps TRBD1 as D (5 bases). Trimming left V 5 bases short and J 6 bases short, with 14 bases between. The CDR3 spans 14 residues. The germline V gene has CDR1 MNHEY and CDR2 SMNVEV (reference sequence). This chain's CDR3 is CASSPSGSGQPQHF. The CDR3 DNA reads as TGTGCCAGCAGTCCCTCAGGGTCGGGTCAGCCCCAGCATTTT.

Here the CDR3 reads CASSFIKAPGLSGETQYF. The CDR3 DNA reads TGTGCCAGCAGCTTTATAAAGGCACCTGGTCTCTCGGGGGAGACCCAGTACTTC. This rearrangement joins TRBV7-9 to TRBJ2-5; perhaps TRBD2 as D (5 bases). The CDR3 runs to 18 residues. The germline V and J ends were trimmed by 3 bases and 5 bases, with 25 bases remaining between them. The germline V gene has CDR1 SEHNR and CDR2 FQNEAQ (reference sequence).